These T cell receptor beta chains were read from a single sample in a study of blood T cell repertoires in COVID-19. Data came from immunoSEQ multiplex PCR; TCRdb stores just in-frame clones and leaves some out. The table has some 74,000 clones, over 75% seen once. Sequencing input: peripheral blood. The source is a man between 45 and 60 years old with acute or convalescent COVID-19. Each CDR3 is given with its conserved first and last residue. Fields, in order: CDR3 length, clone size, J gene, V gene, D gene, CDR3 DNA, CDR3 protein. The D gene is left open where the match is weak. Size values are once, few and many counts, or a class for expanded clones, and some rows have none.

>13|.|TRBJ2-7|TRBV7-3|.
TGTGCCAGCAGCTTAACCGGGGGCTACGAGCAGTACTTC
CASSLTGGYEQYF
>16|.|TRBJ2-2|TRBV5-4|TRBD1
TGTGCCAGCAGCTTGGGGGGGACAGGGGCCACCGGGGAGCTGTTTTTT
CASSLGGTGATGELFF
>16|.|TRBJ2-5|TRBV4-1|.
TGCGCCAGCAGCCAAGGGCCGGGGATAATCCCAGAGACCCAGTACTTC
CASSQGPGIIPETQYF
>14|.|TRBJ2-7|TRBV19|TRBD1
TGTGCCAGTAGCCTCGGGACAGGGTCGTACGAGCAGTACTTC
CASSLGTGSYEQYF
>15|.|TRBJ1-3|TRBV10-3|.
TGTGCCATCAGTTCGGGGATAAACGCTGGAAACACCATATATTTT
CAISSGINAGNTIYF
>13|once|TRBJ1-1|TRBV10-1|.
TGCGCCAGCAGTTCACAACAAAACACTGAAGCTTTCTTT
CASSSQQNTEAFF
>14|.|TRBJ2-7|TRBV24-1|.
TGTGCCACCAGTGATCAGTACAGACCCTACGAGCAGTACTTC
CATSDQYRPYEQYF
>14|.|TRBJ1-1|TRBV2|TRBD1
TGTGCCAGCAGGACCGGACAGGGGTACACTGAAGCTTTCTTT
CASRTGQGYTEAFF
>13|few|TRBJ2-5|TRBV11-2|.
TGTGCCAGCAGCTTAGATACGAGGGTGACCCAGTACTTC
CASSLDTRVTQYF
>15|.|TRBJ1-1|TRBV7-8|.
TGTGCCAGCAGCTTAGGAGCCTGGGCGAACACTGAAGCTTTCTTT
CASSLGAWANTEAFF
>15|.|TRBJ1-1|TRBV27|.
TGTGCCAGCAGGGATACGGGCCTCAGGAGGACTGAAGCTTTCTTT
CASRDTGLRRTEAFF
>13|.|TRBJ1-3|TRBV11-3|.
TGTGCCAGCAGCCGGGACTCTGGAAACACCATATATTTT
CASSRDSGNTIYF
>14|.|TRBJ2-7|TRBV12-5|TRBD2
TGTGCTAGTGCCCCGGGACTAGCGATCTACGAGCAGTACTTC
CASAPGLAIYEQYF
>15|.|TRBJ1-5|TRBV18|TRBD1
TGTGCCAGCTCACCACAGGGCAGGGGGCAGGAGCCCCAGCATTTT
CASSPQGRGQEPQHF